A single sample is the source of the 8 T cell receptor beta chains below, sequenced in a study of beta chain features in type 1 diabetes. Reverse transcription of all isolated RNA meant that expressed TCRB transcripts were sequenced. Measured with immunoSEQ multiplex PCR; TCRdb has only the in-frame clones, and not every one. Of 620,000 or so clones listed, 15% to 19% were seen once; the top ten hold 0.093%. The specimen was naive CD4+ T cells from blood. The receptors were sampled from a man between 18 and 35 years old in good health.

This clone was recorded a few times. This chain uses TRBV28 with TRBJ2-7; D not certain. The CDR3 spans 15 residues. The V gene lost 4 bases and the J gene lost 3 bases, with 16 bases spanning the gap. Germline V gene lookup returns CDR1 MDHEN and CDR2 SYDVKM. The CDR3 protein is CASSSQAPGIYEQYF. For the CDR3, the DNA is TGTGCCAGCAGTTCTCAGGCGCCTGGGATCTACGAGCAGTACTTC. Full variable domain (remainder filled in from reference TRBV28 and TRBJ2-7): DVKVTQSSRYLVKRTGEKVFLECVQDMDHENMFWYRQDPGLGLRLIYFSYDVKMKEKGDIPEGYSVSREKKERFSLILESASTNQTSMYLCASSSQAPGIYEQYFGPGTRLTVT.

As for this clone: The junction departs from the called germline gene at one end, perhaps through a read error. CDR3 sequence reads: CASRATGGYAFSPF. The CDR3 bases are TGTGCCAGCAGAGCGACAGGGGGATATGCTTTTTCGCCGTTT. V usage is TRBV6-1 and J usage is TRBJ2-3, with 9 bases identical to TRBD1. This CDR3 comprises 14 residues. CDR1 is MNHNS, CDR2 SASEGT, per germline.

To note about this clone: A read error may account for a junction end that differs from germline. This chain uses TRBV7-9 with TRBJ2-7, with D unclear. The germline gives CDR1 SEHNR, CDR2 FQNEAQ (reference sequence). This CDR3 has 11 residues. DNA for the CDR3: TGTGCCAGCGGCTTTCGGTTAGAGCAGTACTTC. Translated: CASGFRLEQYF. The full variable domain, its missing parts supplied by reference TRBV7-9 and TRBJ2-7, is DTGVSQNPRHKITKRGQNVTFRCDPISEHNRLYWYRQTLGQGPEFLTYFQNEAQLEKSRLLSDRFSAERPKGSFSTLEIQRTEQGDSAMYLCASGFRLEQYFGPGTRLTVT.

This clone was detected a few times. The V gene is TRBV5-4, the J gene TRBJ1-2; D is possibly TRBD1 (5 bases). Trimming cost V 2 bases and J 3 bases, with 14 bases left between them. The CDR3 contains 15 residues. CDR1 is SGHNT, CDR2 YYREEE, per germline (reference sequence). For the CDR3, the DNA is TGTGCCAGCAGCTTTATCAATTTAGGGGACTATGGCTACACCTTC. Residues: CASSFINLGDYGYTF.

The chain carries TRBV14 and TRBJ2-7; D ambiguous. Germline V gives CDR1 SGHDN, CDR2 FVKESK. The CDR3 length is 12 residues. Trimming took 5 bases from V and 2 from J, leaving 7 bases between them. Written as DNA, the CDR3 is TGTGCCAGCAGCAAGATGGCCTACGAGCAGTACTTC. Its protein is CASSKMAYEQYF.

The chain is built from TRBV5-1 and TRBJ2-1; 15 bases fit TRBD2. CDR3 length equals 16 residues. Germline CDR1 is SGHRS and CDR2 is YFSETQ. The V gene end was trimmed by 4 bases and the J gene end by 5 bases; junction bases not matched to a gene: 4. CDR3 amino acids: CASSRTSGRAHNEQFF. The CDR3 DNA reads TGCGCCAGCAGCAGGACTAGCGGGAGGGCACACAATGAGCAGTTCTTC.

This rearrangement joins TRBV27 to TRBJ1-6, with no clear D. Germline V gives CDR1 MNHEY, CDR2 SMNVEV (reference sequence). The CDR3 runs 15 residues. The V end lost 6 bases, the J end lost 0 bases, and 9 bases lay between the germline ends. The DNA for the CDR3 is TGTGCCAGCAGCGCCAGGAGCTCCTATAATTCACCCCTCCACTTT. This sequence encodes CASSARSSYNSPLHF.

The table lists this clone with a count of one. The rearrangement joins TRBV13 to TRBJ1-2; D perhaps matches TRBD1 (5 bases). Between the trimmed V and J ends, which lost 2 bases and 7 bases, there was a span of 23 bases. This CDR3 is built from 17 residues. The germline V gene encodes CDR1 PRHDT and CDR2 FYEKMQ (reference sequence). The DNA for the CDR3 is TGTGCCAGCAGCTTAACTTCCGCTGGGACGGCCGTCCGTGGCTACACCTTC. Its protein is CASSLTSAGTAVRGYTF.